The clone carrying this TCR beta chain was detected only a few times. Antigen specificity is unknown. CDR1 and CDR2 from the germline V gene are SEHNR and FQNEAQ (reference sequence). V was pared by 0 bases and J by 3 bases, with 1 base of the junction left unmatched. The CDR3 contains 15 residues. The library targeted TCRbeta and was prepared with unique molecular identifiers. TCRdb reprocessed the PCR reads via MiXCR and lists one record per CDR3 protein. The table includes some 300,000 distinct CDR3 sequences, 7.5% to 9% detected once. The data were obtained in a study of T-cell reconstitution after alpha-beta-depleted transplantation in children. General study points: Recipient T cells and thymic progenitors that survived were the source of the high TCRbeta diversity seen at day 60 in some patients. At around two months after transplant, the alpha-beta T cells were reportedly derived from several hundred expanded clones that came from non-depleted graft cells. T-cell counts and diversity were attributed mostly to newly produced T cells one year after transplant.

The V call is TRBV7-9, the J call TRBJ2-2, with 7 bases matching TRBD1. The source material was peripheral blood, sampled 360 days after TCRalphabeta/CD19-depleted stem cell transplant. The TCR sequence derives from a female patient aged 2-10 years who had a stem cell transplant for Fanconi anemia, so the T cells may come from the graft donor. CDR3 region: CASSLAQGDTGELFF. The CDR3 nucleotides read TGTGCCAGCAGCTTAGCCCAGGGGGACACCGGGGAGCTGTTTTTT.